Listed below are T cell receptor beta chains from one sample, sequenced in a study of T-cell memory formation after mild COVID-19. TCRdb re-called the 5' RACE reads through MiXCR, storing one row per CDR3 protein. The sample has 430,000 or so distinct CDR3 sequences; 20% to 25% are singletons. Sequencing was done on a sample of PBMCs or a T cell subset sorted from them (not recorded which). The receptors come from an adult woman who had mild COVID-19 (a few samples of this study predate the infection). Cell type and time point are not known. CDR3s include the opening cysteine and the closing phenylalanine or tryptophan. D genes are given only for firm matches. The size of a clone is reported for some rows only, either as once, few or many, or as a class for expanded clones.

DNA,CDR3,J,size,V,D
TGTGCCAGCAGTTTGACAGGGAGGAGGGAGCAGTACTTC,CASSLTGRREQYF,TRBJ2-7,few,TRBV12-3/TRBV12-4,.
TGTGCCACCAGCAGAGATCCGGCTAGCACAGATACGCAGTATTTT,CATSRDPASTDTQYF,TRBJ2-3,.,TRBV15,.
TGTGCCAGCAGCTTAAGGTCTCCTAGCACCGCAGATACGCAGTATTTT,CASSLRSPSTADTQYF,TRBJ2-3,.,TRBV7-3,.
TGCAGCGCAGCAGGTGCAGGGAACACTGAAGCTTTCTTT,CSAAGAGNTEAFF,TRBJ1-1,.,TRBV29-1,.
TGTGCCAGTAGTTTACGACCGGAGGACACCGGGGAGCTGTTTTTT,CASSLRPEDTGELFF,TRBJ2-2,.,TRBV19,.
TGTGCCAGCAGCCAAGATCCGACAGAGCTCCCCAAAAACATTCAGTACTTC,CASSQDPTELPKNIQYF,TRBJ2-4,many,TRBV3-2,.
TGTGCCAGCAGGACGGGACTACTCCAAGATACGCAGTATTTT,CASRTGLLQDTQYF,TRBJ2-3,.,TRBV27,TRBD2
TGTGCCTGGACCCACAGAACTAGCGGGGGGAAGAGGAGGTTCGCAGATACGCAGTATTTT,CAWTHRTSGGKRRFADTQYF,TRBJ2-3,few,TRBV30,TRBD2
TGCGCCAGCAGCTTGGGACAGCGAGACTACGAGCAGTACTTC,CASSLGQRDYEQYF,TRBJ2-7,.,TRBV5-1,.
TGTGCCAGCAGTTTATCGGCCGGGGGGACTGAAGCTTTCTTT,CASSLSAGGTEAFF,TRBJ1-1,many,TRBV12-3/TRBV12-4,.
TGTGCCAGCAGTTGGATAGGGGAGACAGCCTACGAGCAGTACTTC,CASSWIGETAYEQYF,TRBJ2-7,.,TRBV27,.
TGCAGTGCCCAGGGGGTGGGCAGGGGAATCATGAACACTGAAGCTTTCTTT,CSAQGVGRGIMNTEAFF,TRBJ1-1,.,TRBV20-1,TRBD1
TGTGCCAGCAGCTCTCCGCAGGTTGCACTCTCCTACGAGCAGTACTTC,CASSSPQVALSYEQYF,TRBJ2-7,few,TRBV7-2,.
TGTGCCTGGAGTTACCTGCTCATTTTGGGGGCGGGGAATGGCTACACCTTC,CAWSYLLILGAGNGYTF,TRBJ1-2,.,TRBV30,.
TGTGCCAGCAGACTAGCGGGCGGGTCAGATACGCAGTATTTT,CASRLAGGSDTQYF,TRBJ2-3,.,TRBV27,TRBD2
TGTGCCAGCAGCACGTCAACGTTCTCTGGGGCCAACGTCCTGACTTTC,CASSTSTFSGANVLTF,TRBJ2-6,few,TRBV7-9,.
TGTGCCAGCAGCCAGGCCGGGACATGGGCTTTCTTT,CASSQAGTWAFF,TRBJ1-1,.,TRBV3-1,.
TGCGCCAGCAGCTCGGTAACAGGGGTAGAAACTAATGAGCAGTTCTTC,CASSSVTGVETNEQFF,TRBJ2-1,once,TRBV5-1,TRBD1
TGTGCCAGCTCACCTACCATCGGGAGCAACACCGGGGAGCTGTTTTTT,CASSPTIGSNTGELFF,TRBJ2-2,.,TRBV18,.
TGTGCCAGCAGCCAAGATCCCATTCAGGACTATGGCTACACCTTC,CASSQDPIQDYGYTF,TRBJ1-2,.,TRBV14,.
TGTGCCATCTCTCAGTTCCAGACTTCGAACACCGGGGAGCTGTTTTTT,CAISQFQTSNTGELFF,TRBJ2-2,few,TRBV10-3,.
TGCAGTGCCGATTCGGGGGGACCAAGCTCCTACAATGAGCAGTTCTTC,CSADSGGPSSYNEQFF,TRBJ2-1,.,TRBV20-1,TRBD2
TGTGCTAGCAGCTTAGGAGAGAACACTGAAGCTTTCTTT,CASSLGENTEAFF,TRBJ1-1,many,TRBV5-1,.
TGTGCCAGCAGCTTAGACGGACAGGGGAATCAGCCCCAGCATTTT,CASSLDGQGNQPQHF,TRBJ1-5,few,TRBV7-2,TRBD1
TGCGCCAGCAGCTTGGGGGACGGGACCGGGGAGCTGTTTTTT,CASSLGDGTGELFF,TRBJ2-2,.,TRBV5-1,.
TGCAGCGTGAACACTTGGGGTGAGAGCTCCTACGAGCAGTACTTC,CSVNTWGESSYEQYF,TRBJ2-7,.,TRBV29-1,.
TGTGCCAGCTCAAGCGGGACAGCCAGGAACTCGGGGCAGTTCTTC,CASSSGTARNSGQFF,TRBJ2-1,.,TRBV18,.
TGTGCCTGGAATATAGGGACAGGGACCACAGATACGCAGTATTTT,CAWNIGTGTTDTQYF,TRBJ2-3,.,TRBV30,TRBD1
TGCAGTGCGAAAGAAAGCGGGGGGCCCTACGAGCAGTACTTC,CSAKESGGPYEQYF,TRBJ2-7,.,TRBV20-1,TRBD2
TGTGCCAGCAGCCGCTGGGACCTTAGCACAGATACGCAGTATTTT,CASSRWDLSTDTQYF,TRBJ2-3,few,TRBV7-2,.
TGTGCCTGGGCTCCGGGACAGTCGTACAATGAGCAGTTCTTC,CAWAPGQSYNEQFF,TRBJ2-1,.,TRBV30,TRBD1
TGTGCCAGTAGTACTTCACTAGCGGGACAGTTCTTC,CASSTSLAGQFF,TRBJ2-1,.,TRBV19,TRBD2
TGTGCCAGCAGCGTAGTAGGGATTAGCGGCCAAGAGACCCAGTACTTC,CASSVVGISGQETQYF,TRBJ2-5,.,TRBV9,.
TGTGCCAGCAGTTACTCCGGGCTAGAGGCCAACTACGAGCAGTACTTC,CASSYSGLEANYEQYF,TRBJ2-7,.,TRBV6-2/TRBV6-3,.
TGTGCCAGCAGCGAGCGGGAGGGGAGTAGCATGAGGGAGACCCAGTACTTC,CASSEREGSSMRETQYF,TRBJ2-5,few,TRBV9,TRBD2
TGCGCCAGCTCGCAGGGGGAATACACAGATACGCAGTATTTT,CASSQGEYTDTQYF,TRBJ2-3,.,TRBV5-1,TRBD1
TGTGCCAGCAGCTTATTGCGGGGGAAAATCGCCTACAATGAGCAGTTCTTC,CASSLLRGKIAYNEQFF,TRBJ2-1,.,TRBV7-8,TRBD2
TGTGCCAGCAGCTTACCCCCCTTTCGACAGACCCAGTACTTC,CASSLPPFRQTQYF,TRBJ2-5,.,TRBV7-2,.
TGTGCCAGCGAAGGAGGGGGGCACACCGGGGAGCTGTTTTTT,CASEGGGHTGELFF,TRBJ2-2,few,TRBV6-1,.
TGTGCCACCAGCAGAGATAGGGTAGATACGCAGTATTTT,CATSRDRVDTQYF,TRBJ2-3,large,TRBV15,.
TGTGCCAGCAGTCCTTTTCGATGGGCCTCTGGAAACACCATATATTTT,CASSPFRWASGNTIYF,TRBJ1-3,.,TRBV12-3/TRBV12-4,.
TGTGCCAGCAGTTCGCCAGGTGGGGGAAGCGAGCAGTACTTC,CASSSPGGGSEQYF,TRBJ2-7,few,TRBV12-3/TRBV12-4,.
TGTGCCAGCAGCTTTACTAGCGGGATGGGAGATACGCAGTATTTT,CASSFTSGMGDTQYF,TRBJ2-3,.,TRBV7-3,TRBD2
TGCAGCGCCTCCCGAGCACAAGAGACCCAGTACTTC,CSASRAQETQYF,TRBJ2-5,.,TRBV29-1,.
TGTGCCAGCAGTGAAGCAGGGCAGTCCTACAATGAGCAGTTCTTC,CASSEAGQSYNEQFF,TRBJ2-1,once,TRBV25-1,.
TGTGCCAGCAGTGCCAAACAGGGGGCGATTGAAAAACTGTTTTTT,CASSAKQGAIEKLFF,TRBJ1-4,.,TRBV12-3/TRBV12-4,TRBD1
TGTGCCAGCAGCCAAGGGTTTGATACGCAGTATTTT,CASSQGFDTQYF,TRBJ2-3,.,TRBV7-3,.
TGTGCCACCAGTGTACGGGGCGGGACCGGGGAGCTGTTTTTT,CATSVRGGTGELFF,TRBJ2-2,few,TRBV24-1,.
TGTGCCCAGAGCGGACTAGCGGGACCAGAGACCCAGTACTTC,CAQSGLAGPETQYF,TRBJ2-5,many,TRBV30,TRBD2
TGTGCCAGCAGTTTAAGGAACATGAACACTGAAGCTTTCTTT,CASSLRNMNTEAFF,TRBJ1-1,.,TRBV27,.
TGCGCCAGCAGCGGTCGTCCCAGGGATACTGGGGCCAACGTCCTGACTTTC,CASSGRPRDTGANVLTF,TRBJ2-6,few,TRBV5-1,.
TGTGCCAGCAGCCCTCCTCCGTCGGATACGCAGTATTTT,CASSPPPSDTQYF,TRBJ2-3,.,TRBV2,.
TGTGCCAGCAGCCCCGGGACAGGGGTGGGGGCCTACGAGCAGTACTTC,CASSPGTGVGAYEQYF,TRBJ2-7,.,TRBV7-6,TRBD1
TGCGCCAGCAGCTTGGTTGGCCAGGAAGCTTTCTTT,CASSLVGQEAFF,TRBJ1-1,.,TRBV5-1,.
TGTGCCACCAGTCTGGGACGGATTCAGTACTTC,CATSLGRIQYF,TRBJ2-4,.,TRBV24-1,.
TGTGCCAGCTCACCGGACAGGAAGAACAATGAGCAGTTCTTC,CASSPDRKNNEQFF,TRBJ2-1,.,TRBV18,TRBD1
TGTGCCACCTCCCGGGGCGCGGGTCAGCCCCAGCATTTT,CATSRGAGQPQHF,TRBJ1-5,.,TRBV24-1,.
TGTGCCAGCAGCCCCTGGGCGGGAGGGGTCAAGGTGTACGAGCAGTACTTC,CASSPWAGGVKVYEQYF,TRBJ2-7,.,TRBV7-2,TRBD2